One sample yielded the 5 T cell receptor beta chains listed below, sequenced in a study of blood T cells in healthy people across ages. Using a J-beta primer mix together with a sample-barcoded 5' primer, a second PCR was run for about 6 to 11 cycles. TCRdb fed the 5' RACE reads into MiXCR, producing one record per CDR3 protein. This table holds approximately 940,000 distinct CDR3 sequences, roughly 43% found once. Sequences were obtained from blood. These receptors all come from a man aged 25 to 45 in good health.

The chain couples TRBV20-1 to TRBJ2-6; a possible D gene is TRBD2 (6 bases). The CDR3 sequence is 14 residues long. The ends were cut back, 0 bases at V and 4 bases at J, with 7 bases in the middle. CDR1 is DFQATT, CDR2 SNEGSKA, per germline (reference sequence). Here the CDR3 DNA reads TGCAGTGCTAGAGAGGCGGGAGGGGCCAACGTCCTGACTTTC. The encoded protein is CSAREAGGANVLTF.

This clonotype was seen a few times. The chain carries TRBV10-3 and TRBJ1-2; D not certain. The CDR3 has 14 residues. V lost 0 bases and J 6 bases, leaving 11 bases between the germline ends. Germline assignment: CDR1 ENHRY and CDR2 SYGVKD. In DNA form, the CDR3 reads TGTGCCATCAGTGAGTCGAGGTCCTATAATGGCTACACCTTC. It specifies CAISESRSYNGYTF.

This sequence joins TRBV6-5 and TRBJ1-6; D gene unclear. V shed 10 bases and J shed 7 bases, with 14 bases lying between them. CDR1 is MNHEY, CDR2 SVGAGI, per germline. The CDR3 runs 13 residues. The CDR3 is CATRGSGNSPLHF. As DNA, the CDR3 is TGTGCCACGCGGGGTTCGGGAAATTCACCCCTCCACTTT.

This clonotype was observed a handful of times. The chain is built from TRBV7-2 and TRBJ2-7, with 12 bases that match TRBD2. The V gene end was trimmed by 2 bases and the J gene end by 4 bases; junction bases not matched to a gene: 9. This CDR3 contains 17 residues. Germline CDR1 reads SGHTA; CDR2 reads FQGNSA. CDR3 region: CASSLRTSGVIGYEQYF. Written as DNA, the CDR3 is TGTGCCAGCAGCTTACGGACTAGCGGGGTAATTGGATACGAGCAGTACTTC.

V usage is TRBV7-9 and J usage is TRBJ2-7; D is unclear. CDR3 length equals 11 residues. Germline assignment: CDR1 SEHNR and CDR2 FQNEAQ (reference sequence). The V end was cut by 4 bases, the J end by 7 bases, with 8 bases between. This CDR3 reads CASSSLWEQYF. DNA for the CDR3: TGTGCCAGCAGCTCCCTCTGGGAGCAGTACTTC.